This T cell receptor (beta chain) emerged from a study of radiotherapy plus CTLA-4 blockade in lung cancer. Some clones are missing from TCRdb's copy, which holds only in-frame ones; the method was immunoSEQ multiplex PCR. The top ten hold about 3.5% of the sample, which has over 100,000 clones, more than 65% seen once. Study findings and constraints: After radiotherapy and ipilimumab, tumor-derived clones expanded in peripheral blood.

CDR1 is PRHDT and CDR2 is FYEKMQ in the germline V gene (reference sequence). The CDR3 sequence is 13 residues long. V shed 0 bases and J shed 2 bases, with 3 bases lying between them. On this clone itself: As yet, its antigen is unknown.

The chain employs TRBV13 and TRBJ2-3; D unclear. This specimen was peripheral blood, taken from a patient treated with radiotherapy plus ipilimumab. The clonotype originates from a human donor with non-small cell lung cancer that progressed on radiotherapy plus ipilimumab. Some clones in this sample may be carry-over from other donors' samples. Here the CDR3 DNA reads TGTGCCAGCAGCTTAGGGATCACAGATACGCAGTATTTT. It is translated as CASSLGITDTQYF.